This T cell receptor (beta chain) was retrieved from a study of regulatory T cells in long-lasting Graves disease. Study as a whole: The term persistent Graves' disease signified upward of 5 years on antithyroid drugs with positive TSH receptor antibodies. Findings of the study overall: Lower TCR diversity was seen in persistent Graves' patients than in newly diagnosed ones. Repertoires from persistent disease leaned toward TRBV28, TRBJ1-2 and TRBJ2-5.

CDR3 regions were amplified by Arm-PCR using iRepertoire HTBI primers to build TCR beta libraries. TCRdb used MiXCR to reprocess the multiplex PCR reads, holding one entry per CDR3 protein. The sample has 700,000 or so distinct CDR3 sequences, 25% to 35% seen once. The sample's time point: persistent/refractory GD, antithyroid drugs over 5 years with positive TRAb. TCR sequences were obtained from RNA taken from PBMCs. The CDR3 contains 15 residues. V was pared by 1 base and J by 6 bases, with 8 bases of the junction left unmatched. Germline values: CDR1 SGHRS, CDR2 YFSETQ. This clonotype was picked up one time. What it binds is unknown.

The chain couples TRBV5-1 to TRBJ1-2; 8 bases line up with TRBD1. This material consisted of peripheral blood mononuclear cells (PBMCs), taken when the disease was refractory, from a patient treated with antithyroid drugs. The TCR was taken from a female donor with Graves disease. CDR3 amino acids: CASSLFTGQADGYTF. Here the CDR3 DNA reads TGCGCCAGCAGCTTGTTCACGGGACAGGCAGATGGCTACACCTTC. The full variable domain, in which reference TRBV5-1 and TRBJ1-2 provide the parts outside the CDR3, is KAGVTQTPRYLIKTRGQQVTLSCSPISGHRSVSWYQQTPGQGLQFLFEYFSETQRNKGNFPGRFSGRQFSNSRSEMNVSTLELGDSALYLCASSLFTGQADGYTFGSGTRLTVV.